What follows are 15 T cell receptor beta chains derived from one specimen sequenced in a study of blood T cell repertoires in COVID-19. Clones were read by immunoSEQ multiplex PCR, and TCRdb kept only the in-frame ones, dropping some. The table includes about 280,000 clones, 75% to 90% detected once. Sequenced input: PBMCs or T cells enriched from blood (not recorded which). The source of these receptors is a woman aged 25 to 39 with acute COVID-19.

V is TRBV10-3 and J is TRBJ2-2, with 14 bases identical to TRBD2. Germline CDR1 reads ENHRY; CDR2 reads SYGVKD. Trimming cost V 11 bases and J 6 bases; bases outside gene matches: 5. CDR3 size: 14 residues. This CDR3 reads CALGTSGSPGELFF. In DNA form, the CDR3 reads TGTGCCCTGGGGACTAGCGGGAGTCCCGGGGAGCTGTTTTTT.

V gene TRBV5-1 combines with J gene TRBJ2-2; 13 bases align to TRBD2. The trim removed 0 bases at V and 2 bases at J, leaving 4 bases unmatched. Per the germline V gene, CDR1 is SGHRS and CDR2 is YFSETQ. This CDR3 contains 18 residues. The chain's CDR3 is CASSLGLAGGLNTGELFF. In DNA, the CDR3 is TGCGCCAGCAGCTTGGGACTAGCGGGAGGCTTAAACACCGGGGAGCTGTTTTTT.

V and J are TRBV19 and TRBJ1-5; D is unclear. Between the trimmed V and J ends, which lost 8 bases and 2 bases, there was a span of 19 bases. CDR1 and CDR2 from the germline V gene are LNHDA and SQIVND (reference sequence). The CDR3 runs to 16 residues. CDR3 nucleotide sequence: TGTGCCAGTGTAGAGGAAACTAGGAGATGCAATCAGCCCCAGCATTTT. Translation gives CASVEETRRCNQPQHF.

V is TRBV29-1 and J is TRBJ1-2, with no clear D. V was trimmed by 4 bases and J by 8 bases, leaving 17 bases between them. Germline CDR1 SQVTM, CDR2 ANQGSEA. The CDR3 is 13 residues long. The CDR3 nucleotides read TGCAGCGTTGGGGCCTCCCCAGATGCCGGCTACACCTTC. This codes for CSVGASPDAGYTF.

This clone was seen once. The chain recombines TRBV4-1 with TRBJ1-1; D not resolved. From germline, CDR1 is MGHRA and CDR2 YSYEKL. V was pared by 0 bases and J by 6 bases, with 8 bases between. The CDR3 sequence is 13 residues long. The CDR3, as DNA: TGCGCCAGCAGCCAAGATACACAGCCTGAAGCTTTCTTT. It codes for CASSQDTQPEAFF.

The CDR3 loop reads CASSLDRGRGRSLYEQYF. As DNA, the CDR3 is TGTGCCAGCAGCTTAGATAGGGGAAGGGGCCGCTCGTTATACGAGCAGTACTTC. V gene TRBV11-2 combines with J gene TRBJ2-7; tentatively, D is TRBD1 (5 bases). V dropped 0 bases and J dropped 4 bases, with 22 bases sitting between them. Germline CDR1 SGHAT, CDR2 FQNNGV. The CDR3 covers 18 residues.

J is TRBJ1-4 and V is TRBV19; D unresolved. The CDR3 is made up of 16 amino acids. Trimming pared 3 bases from V and 0 bases from J, leaving 11 bases between. Germline assignment: CDR1 LNHDA and CDR2 SQIVND (reference sequence). The CDR3 here is CASSIGVSSTNEKLFF. The DNA for the CDR3 is TGTGCCAGTAGTATTGGAGTCAGCTCAACTAATGAAAAACTGTTTTTT.

The rearrangement links TRBV28 to TRBJ1-3, with D maybe TRBD1 (6 bases). Germline V gene lookup returns CDR1 MDHEN and CDR2 SYDVKM. Trimming pared 5 bases from V and 0 bases from J, leaving 11 bases between. The CDR3 has 15 amino acids. The CDR3 loop is CASSETGISGNTIYF. The CDR3 bases are TGTGCCAGCAGTGAAACAGGGATCTCTGGAAACACCATATATTTT.

V and J are TRBV12-3 or TRBV12-4 and TRBJ1-1; 7 positions agree with TRBD1. This CDR3 spans 12 amino acids. Trimming took 5 bases from V and 6 from J; bases not matched to a gene: 3. The DNA for the CDR3 is TGTGCCAGCAGTCCTCAGGGGGCTGAAGCTTTCTTT. Translated, it gives CASSPQGAEAFF.

This clone was observed once. This chain's CDR3 is CASSPPGEHQPQHF. In DNA, the CDR3 is TGTGCCAGCAGTCCGCCAGGGGAGCATCAGCCCCAGCATTTT. This chain joins TRBV28 and TRBJ1-5; possible D gene TRBD1, 6 bases. The CDR3 spans 14 residues. With 5 bases removed from V and 5 bases from J, the gap between germline ends came to 13 bases. Per the germline V gene, CDR1 is MDHEN and CDR2 is SYDVKM.

The chain is built from TRBV5-1 and TRBJ2-7; TRBD1 might be the D (6 bases). This CDR3 contains 16 residues. V was shortened by 0 bases and J by 6 bases, with 19 bases between the two germline ends. Looked up from germline, CDR1 is SGHRS and CDR2 is YFSETQ. CDR3 nucleotide sequence: TGCGCCAGCAGCTTGGATGGGGGCCAAACTCCCTCCGAGCAGTACTTC. It encodes CASSLDGGQTPSEQYF. Combining the CDR3 with reference TRBV5-1 and TRBJ2-7 gives the whole variable domain KAGVTQTPRYLIKTRGQQVTLSCSPISGHRSVSWYQQTPGQGLQFLFEYFSETQRNKGNFPGRFSGRQFSNSRSEMNVSTLELGDSALYLCASSLDGGQTPSEQYFGPGTRLTVT.

The chain recombines TRBV28 with TRBJ2-7; TRBD1 matches 9 bases. This CDR3 region has 15 residues. Looked up from germline, CDR1 is MDHEN and CDR2 is SYDVKM. V was clipped by 1 base and J by 5 bases; unmatched bases: 6. This CDR3 is CASSLYRTGAHEQYF. The CDR3 nucleotides read TGTGCCAGCAGTTTATACAGGACAGGGGCCCACGAGCAGTACTTC.

The rearrangement uses TRBV27 and TRBJ2-7; D is perhaps TRBD1 (6 bases). The CDR3 is 14 amino acids. Germline CDR1 is MNHEY and CDR2 is SMNVEV (reference sequence). V gave up 1 base and J gave up 3 bases, with 10 bases separating them. The CDR3 loop is CASSLFGTNYEQYF. The CDR3 bases are TGTGCCAGCAGTTTATTTGGGACAAACTACGAGCAGTACTTC.

The chain combines TRBV7-3 with TRBJ2-1; the match to TRBD2 covers 7 bases. The V gene's germline CDR1 is SGHTA and CDR2 FQGTGA. This CDR3 is 16 amino acids long. V dropped 2 bases and J dropped 4; count of bases not matched to a gene: 8. CDR3 nucleotides: TGTGCCAGCAGCTTAGAAGGGAGGGCCGCGTACAATGAGCAGTTCTTC. This gives the protein CASSLEGRAAYNEQFF.

The chain uses TRBV4-1 and TRBJ2-7, with D possibly TRBD2 on 6 matching bases. CDR3 length: 13 amino acids. In germline, CDR1 is MGHRA, CDR2 YSYEKL. Deletions cut 2 bases from V and 5 bases from J, with 10 bases between. The CDR3 loop is CASSQWEEDEQYF. CDR3 sequence (DNA): TGCGCCAGCAGCCAATGGGAGGAGGACGAGCAGTACTTC.